The 29 T cell receptor beta chains given below trace back to one sample, sequenced in a study of shared clonotypes between healthy human individuals. Clones were read by immunoSEQ multiplex PCR, and TCRdb kept only the in-frame ones, dropping some. Of under 1,900,000 clones listed, around 98.5% were seen once; the top ten hold under 0.45%. The specimen sequenced was naive CD4+ T cells sorted from blood. Noted subset: CD45RA+ positively selected. Receptors were obtained from a man younger than 40 in good health.

This clone was observed a single time. J is TRBJ2-7 and V is TRBV18; D is unresolved. Germline V gene sequence: CDR1 KGHSH, CDR2 LQKENI. The CDR3 consists of 13 residues. Trimming removed 1 base at V and 3 bases at J, with 7 bases between. The CDR3 DNA reads as TGTGCCAGCTCACCACTGACTGACTACGAGCAGTACTTC. It yields the protein CASSPLTDYEQYF.

V is TRBV29-1 and J is TRBJ1-1; D is undetermined. V lost 1 base and J 5 bases, leaving 14 bases between the germline ends. Germline CDR1 and CDR2: SQVTM and ANQGSEA. The CDR3 extends over 14 amino acids. The CDR3 bases are TGCAGCGTTGAAGGGCTGGACCCCGGGACTGAAGCTTTCTTT. Translating it yields CSVEGLDPGTEAFF.

This chain uses TRBV21-1 with TRBJ2-7. TRBV21-1 is shown as a pseudogene. This CDR3 has 17 amino acids. Here the CDR3 reads CASSKISEGPASYEQYF. DNA of the CDR3: TGTGCCAGCAGCAAGATCAGTGAGGGGCCTGCTAGCTATGAGCAGTACTTC.

This chain links TRBV5-1 with TRBJ2-7, with D uncertain. The germline V gene encodes CDR1 SGHRS and CDR2 YFSETQ. The CDR3 loop spans 13 amino acids. The V end lost 0 bases, the J end lost 7 bases, and 11 bases lay between the germline ends. CDR3 residues: CASSLDPVGEQYF. CDR3 sequence (DNA): TGCGCCAGCAGCTTGGATCCAGTGGGGGAGCAGTACTTC.

The chain employs TRBV10-1 and TRBJ1-1; D is possibly TRBD1 (6 bases). V shed 6 bases and J shed 6 bases, with 14 bases lying between them. In germline, CDR1 is WNHNN, CDR2 SYGVQD (reference sequence). The length of the CDR3 is 13 residues. The CDR3 loop reads CASSTGWASEAFF. CDR3 coding DNA: TGCGCCAGCAGCACAGGGTGGGCCTCTGAAGCTTTCTTT.

The rearrangement uses TRBV7-6 and TRBJ2-2, with 11 nucleotides matching TRBD2. The CDR3 is made up of 17 amino acids. The ends lost 5 bases at V and 3 bases at J; junction bases unmatched: 8. Germline V gene sequence: CDR1 SGHVS, CDR2 FNYEAQ. CDR3 sequence reads: CASSPGSGREDTGELFF. In DNA form, the CDR3 reads TGTGCCAGCAGCCCCGGTAGCGGGAGGGAGGACACCGGGGAGCTGTTTTTT.

CDR3 sequence reads: CASSFRDRQETQYF. The CDR3, as DNA: TGTGCCAGCAGCTTCCGGGACAGGCAAGAGACCCAGTACTTC. V usage is TRBV7-8 and J usage is TRBJ2-5; 8 bases line up with TRBD1. The CDR3 loop spans 14 amino acids. Germline V gene sequence: CDR1 SGHVS, CDR2 FQNEAQ. The V segment lost 3 bases and the J segment 2 bases; nucleotides outside the gene matches: 2.

A remark on this clone: Different DNA sequences within this sample yield the same CDR3. The chain employs TRBV18 and TRBJ1-1; 8 bases fit TRBD1. This CDR3 has 14 residues. J was trimmed by 3 bases and V by 2 bases; bases with no gene match: 2. Germline V lookup: CDR1 KGHSH, CDR2 LQKENI. The CDR3 region has the DNA TGTGCCAGCTCACCAAACAGGGGGTACACTGAAGCTTTCTTT. It specifies CASSPNRGYTEAFF.

The chain employs TRBV5-1 and TRBJ2-2; a weak D match, TRBD1 (6 bases). The germline V gene encodes CDR1 SGHRS and CDR2 YFSETQ. The CDR3 contains 16 residues. V lost 2 bases and J lost 2, with 13 bases in between. The CDR3 spells CASSFSGTSNTGELFF. The DNA for the CDR3 is TGCGCCAGCAGCTTCTCCGGGACATCTAACACCGGGGAGCTGTTTTTT. Variable domain in full (rest from reference TRBV5-1 and TRBJ2-2): KAGVTQTPRYLIKTRGQQVTLSCSPISGHRSVSWYQQTPGQGLQFLFEYFSETQRNKGNFPGRFSGRQFSNSRSEMNVSTLELGDSALYLCASSFSGTSNTGELFFGEGSRLTVL.

V and J are TRBV11-3 and TRBJ2-1; D is unresolved. CDR1 and CDR2 (germline): SGHNT, YENEEA. The CDR3 runs 14 residues. Trimming stripped 4 bases from V and 5 bases from J, with 12 bases between. In DNA form, the CDR3 reads TGTGCCAGCAGCTCTAGTACGTACCACAATGAGCAGTTCTTC. Translating gives CASSSSTYHNEQFF.

This chain joins TRBV7-3 and TRBJ1-1, with D hard to call. The V end was cut by 6 bases, the J end by 11 bases, with 10 bases between. This CDR3 is 10 amino acids long. Looked up from germline, CDR1 is SGHTA and CDR2 is FQGTGA. The CDR3 protein is CASSGKVAFF. The CDR3 DNA reads as TGTGCCAGCAGTGGAAAAGTTGCTTTCTTT.

The chain employs TRBV18 and TRBJ2-2; 9 nucleotides match TRBD2. V shed 4 bases and J 3 bases; nucleotides not matched to a gene: 9. This CDR3 contains 17 residues. Germline lookup yields CDR1 KGHSH and CDR2 LQKENI. CDR3 sequence (DNA): TGTGCCAGCTCACAGTATATAGCGGGAGAATACACCGGGGAGCTGTTTTTT. Translating it yields CASSQYIAGEYTGELFF.

The chain links TRBV2 to TRBJ2-1; maybe TRBD1 (6 bases). With 3 bases removed from V and 4 bases from J, the gap between germline ends came to 13 bases. CDR1 is SNHLY and CDR2 is FYNNEI in the germline V gene. The CDR3 spans 15 residues. The CDR3 loop is CASSDVGTPYNEQFF. DNA for the CDR3: TGTGCCAGCAGTGATGTGGGGACACCTTACAATGAGCAGTTCTTC.

The chain couples TRBV5-1 to TRBJ1-1, with D perhaps TRBD1 (5 bases). Trimming shortened V by 1 base and J by 0 bases, and 10 bases separated the two germline ends. Germline values: CDR1 SGHRS, CDR2 YFSETQ. This CDR3 contains 15 residues. CDR3 coding DNA: TGCGCCAGCAGCTTGTTTGGGGGATTGAACACTGAAGCTTTCTTT. Its protein product is CASSLFGGLNTEAFF.

The chain is built from TRBV18 and TRBJ2-7; 9 nucleotides align to TRBD1. Germline V gene sequence: CDR1 KGHSH, CDR2 LQKENI. Unmatched junction bases numbered 8, after V lost 5 bases and J lost 6 bases. The CDR3 runs to 14 residues. The CDR3 DNA reads TGTGCCAGCTCAGCACAGGGGGCGCGGGGCGAGCAGTACTTC. Its protein is CASSAQGARGEQYF.

The V gene is TRBV9, the J gene TRBJ2-2, with D unclear. The CDR3 totals 14 residues. Germline CDR1 reads SGDLS; CDR2 reads YYNGEE. V was cut by 3 bases and J by 4 bases, with 10 bases left in between. The CDR3 region has the DNA TGTGCCAGCAGCGCAGATCATGTCACCGGGGAGCTGTTTTTT. The encoded protein is CASSADHVTGELFF.

CDR3 loop: CASSQGEGEPQHF. The CDR3 coding sequence is TGCGCCAGCAGCCAAGGGGAGGGTGAGCCCCAGCATTTT. J is TRBJ1-5 and V is TRBV4-3; D is unclear. CDR1 is LGHNA, CDR2 YSLEER, per germline. Trimming cost V 1 base and J 8 bases, with 9 bases left between them. The CDR3 covers 13 residues.

The chain couples TRBV5-4 to TRBJ2-5; D not resolved. CDR3 length equals 12 residues. Germline V lookup: CDR1 SGHNT, CDR2 YYREEE (reference sequence). The V gene lost 1 base and the J gene lost 7 bases, with 8 bases spanning the gap. The CDR3 is CASSLRFGTQYF. The DNA for the CDR3 is TGTGCCAGCAGCTTGAGATTTGGGACCCAGTACTTC.

The chain combines TRBV5-1 with TRBJ2-1; TRBD2 aligns across 13 bases. The junction had 13 bases not matched to a gene; V was cut back by 1 base and J by 6 bases. Germline V gene lookup returns CDR1 SGHRS and CDR2 YFSETQ. CDR3 length: 19 amino acids. The CDR3 loop is CASSLLSGLAGDPGNEQFF. The CDR3 DNA sequence: TGCGCCAGCAGCTTGTTGTCCGGACTAGCGGGAGACCCGGGCAATGAGCAGTTCTTC.

The rearrangement joins TRBV19 to TRBJ1-5; D possibly corresponds to TRBD1 (6 bases). CDR3 length equals 13 residues. Germline V lookup: CDR1 LNHDA, CDR2 SQIVND (reference sequence). The V end was cut by 2 bases, the J end by 7 bases, with 9 bases between. The CDR3 loop reads CASSIYQGQPQHF. For the CDR3, the DNA is TGTGCCAGTAGTATATACCAGGGGCAGCCCCAGCATTTT.

The rearrangement links TRBV7-9 to TRBJ2-3; maybe TRBD1 (6 bases). With 5 bases removed from V and 4 bases from J, the gap between germline ends came to 25 bases. In germline, CDR1 is SEHNR, CDR2 FQNEAQ (reference sequence). CDR3 length equals 18 residues. This chain's CDR3 is CASSGPGRGGRVADTQYF. In DNA form, the CDR3 reads TGTGCCAGCAGCGGGCCCGGCAGGGGCGGACGGGTAGCAGATACGCAGTATTTT.

This sequence joins TRBV9 and TRBJ2-1; D is possibly TRBD2 (6 bases). Germline-derived CDR1 and CDR2 are SGDLS and YYNGEE. The V end was cut by 0 bases, the J end by 5 bases, with 9 bases between. The CDR3 runs 14 residues. CDR3 DNA sequence: TGTGCCAGCAGCGTAGCGGGAGCGGACAATGAGCAGTTCTTC. As protein: CASSVAGADNEQFF.

The rearrangement links TRBV27 to TRBJ2-1; possibly TRBD1 or TRBD2 for D (5 bases each). The CDR3 is made up of 15 amino acids. The V and J ends lost 2 bases and 9 bases respectively, with 17 bases between them. Germline CDR1 is MNHEY and CDR2 is SMNVEV (reference sequence). The CDR3 loop reads CASSLEGSWGGEQFF. In DNA, the CDR3 is TGTGCCAGCAGTTTAGAGGGGAGCTGGGGTGGTGAGCAGTTCTTC.

The V and J genes are TRBV7-2 and TRBJ2-1; a weak D match, TRBD1 (5 bases). This CDR3 has 15 amino acids. Between the trimmed V and J ends, which lost 5 bases and 9 bases, there was a span of 20 bases. Germline CDR1 is SGHTA and CDR2 is FQGNSA. The CDR3 protein is CASSLGRSGLGEQFF. The CDR3, as DNA: TGTGCCAGCAGCCTCGGACGATCAGGGTTGGGTGAGCAGTTCTTC. The full variable domain, with the rest looked up from reference TRBV7-2 and TRBJ2-1, is GAGVSQSPSNKVTEKGKDVELRCDPISGHTALYWYRQSLGQGLEFLIYFQGNSAPDKSGLPSDRFSAERTGGSVSTLTIQRTQQEDSAVYLCASSLGRSGLGEQFFGPGTRLTVL.

A note on this clone: Germline is not matched at one junction end, which may reflect a read error. J is TRBJ2-1 and V is TRBV30, with TRBD2 identical over 12 bases. This CDR3 region has 13 residues. The germline V gene encodes CDR1 GTSNPN and CDR2 SVGIG (reference sequence). CDR3 residues: CAWSVRLAGGPVF. CDR3 in DNA: TGTGCCTGGAGTGTACGCCTAGCGGGAGGGCCGGTCTTC.

This chain uses TRBV11-2 with TRBJ2-7, with 11 bases aligning to TRBD1. V was pared by 0 bases and J by 3 bases, with 4 bases of the junction left unmatched. Germline V gene sequence: CDR1 SGHAT, CDR2 FQNNGV. The CDR3 extends over 16 amino acids. The CDR3 bases are TGTGCCAGCAGCTTAGATTGGGACAGGGGGAACTACGAGCAGTACTTC. Its translation: CASSLDWDRGNYEQYF.

This clone appeared once. This chain uses TRBV9 with TRBJ2-7; D is unresolved. V dropped 1 base and J dropped 2 bases, with 7 bases sitting between them. Germline V gene sequence: CDR1 SGDLS, CDR2 YYNGEE. The CDR3 extends over 13 amino acids. CDR3 DNA sequence: TGTGCCAGCAGCGTATCCGGACCCTACGAGCAGTACTTC. Amino acids: CASSVSGPYEQYF.

The rearrangement joins TRBV7-9 to TRBJ1-1; D is unresolved. V lost 5 bases, J lost 4 bases, and 17 bases lay in between. In germline, CDR1 is SEHNR, CDR2 FQNEAQ (reference sequence). This CDR3 has 15 amino acids. Here the CDR3 DNA reads TGTGCCAGCAGCCCGGCCAAGGGCAAACTCACTGAAGCTTTCTTT. It is translated as CASSPAKGKLTEAFF.

CDR3 coding DNA: TGCGCCAGCAGTATGGGACTAGCTGGGGATGAGCAGTTCTTC. Translation gives CASSMGLAGDEQFF. The chain has TRBV5-1 and TRBJ2-1; 9 bases match TRBD2. The CDR3 runs to 14 residues. Germline-derived CDR1 and CDR2 are SGHRS and YFSETQ. J lost 8 bases, V lost 5 bases, and 8 bases had no gene match.